A single sample is the source of the 4 T cell receptor beta chains below, sequenced in a study of T-cell reconstitution after alpha-beta-depleted transplantation in children. The study's findings and limits: Newly produced T cells mostly accounted for T-cell counts and diversity one year post-transplant.

Unique molecular identifiers were incorporated when the TCRbeta library was constructed. Each CDR3 protein gets one entry after TCRdb re-called the PCR reads with MiXCR. The sample yields some 300,000 distinct CDR3 sequences, about 7.3% seen once. Antigens for these TCRs are unknown. This specimen was peripheral blood, taken 360 days after TCRalphabeta/CD19-depleted stem cell transplant. These receptors all stem from a female patient aged 2-9 years who had a stem cell transplant for Fanconi anemia, so the T cells may come from the graft donor.

This sequence joins TRBV6-5 and TRBJ2-1; D not resolved. The V gene lost 0 bases and the J gene lost 12 bases, with 6 bases spanning the gap. Germline V gene sequence: CDR1 MNHEY, CDR2 SVGAGI. CDR3 size: 11 residues. Written as DNA, the CDR3 is TGTGCCAGCAGTTACTCGAGGAGGCAGTTCTTC. Translated, it gives CASSYSRRQFF.

In its sample, this clonotype was seen a few times. This rearrangement joins TRBV6-1 to TRBJ1-6, with TRBD1 identical over 11 bases. J gave up 7 bases and V 6 bases, and 5 bases lay outside the gene matches. Per germline, CDR1 MNHNS and CDR2 SASEGT. The CDR3 is 15 amino acids. Here the CDR3 DNA reads TGTGCCAGCAGGGCCGGGACAGGGGGAAATTCACCCCTCCACTTT. Translated: CASRAGTGGNSPLHF.

This clonotype came up a few times. The chain employs TRBV7-3 and TRBJ2-2; 13 nucleotides agree with TRBD2. The CDR3 is 17 amino acids. With 5 bases clipped from V and 4 bases from J, the junction kept 7 bases outside the gene matches. Per germline, CDR1 SGHTA and CDR2 FQGTGA. CDR3 residues: CASSLLAGGPVTGELFF. DNA for the CDR3: TGTGCCAGCAGCCTACTAGCGGGGGGGCCAGTCACCGGGGAGCTGTTTTTT.

The table lists this clonotype with many counts. The V gene is TRBV12-3 or TRBV12-4, the J gene TRBJ2-3; weak D call: TRBD2 (6 bases). The V and J ends lost 3 bases and 0 bases respectively, with 10 bases between them. This CDR3 comprises 15 residues. CDR3 sequence: CASSFGLASTDTQYF. The CDR3 DNA follows: TGTGCCAGCAGTTTCGGGCTAGCGAGCACAGATACGCAGTATTTT.